Presented here are 3 T cell receptor beta chains from one specimen sequenced in a study of blood T cell repertoires in COVID-19. Sequenced by immunoSEQ multiplex PCR; TCRdb stores in-frame clones only, minus some. The sample lists around 74,000 clones; around 90% were seen once. Sequencing used peripheral blood. These receptors all stem from an elderly woman with active or convalescent COVID-19.

V usage is TRBV7-2 and J usage is TRBJ1-5; D gene ambiguous. This CDR3 contains 15 residues. Deletions cut 1 base from V and 2 bases from J, with 9 bases between. Germline V CDR1 and CDR2: SGHTA, FQGNSA. CDR3 sequence: CASSLDSGGNQPQHF. CDR3 sequence (DNA): TGTGCCAGCAGCTTAGATAGCGGTGGCAATCAGCCCCAGCATTTT.

This clone appeared a single time. The rearrangement links TRBV4-3 to TRBJ1-3, with D unclear. From germline, CDR1 is LGHNA and CDR2 YSLEER. V lost 0 bases and J 0 bases, leaving 12 bases between the germline ends. The CDR3 covers 17 residues. This CDR3 is CASSQDANSFSGNTIYF. In nucleotides, the CDR3 is TGCGCCAGCAGCCAAGATGCAAACTCTTTCTCTGGAAACACCATATATTTT.

V is TRBV30 and J is TRBJ2-3; 8 bases map to TRBD2. The CDR3 is made up of 14 amino acids. With V trimmed by 2 bases and J by 5 bases, 6 bases remained unmatched. The germline CDR1 and CDR2 sequences are GTSNPN and SVGIG (reference sequence). The CDR3 nucleotides read TGTGCCTGGAGTATTAGCGGGGAGGGAGATACGCAGTATTTT. This translates into CAWSISGEGDTQYF.